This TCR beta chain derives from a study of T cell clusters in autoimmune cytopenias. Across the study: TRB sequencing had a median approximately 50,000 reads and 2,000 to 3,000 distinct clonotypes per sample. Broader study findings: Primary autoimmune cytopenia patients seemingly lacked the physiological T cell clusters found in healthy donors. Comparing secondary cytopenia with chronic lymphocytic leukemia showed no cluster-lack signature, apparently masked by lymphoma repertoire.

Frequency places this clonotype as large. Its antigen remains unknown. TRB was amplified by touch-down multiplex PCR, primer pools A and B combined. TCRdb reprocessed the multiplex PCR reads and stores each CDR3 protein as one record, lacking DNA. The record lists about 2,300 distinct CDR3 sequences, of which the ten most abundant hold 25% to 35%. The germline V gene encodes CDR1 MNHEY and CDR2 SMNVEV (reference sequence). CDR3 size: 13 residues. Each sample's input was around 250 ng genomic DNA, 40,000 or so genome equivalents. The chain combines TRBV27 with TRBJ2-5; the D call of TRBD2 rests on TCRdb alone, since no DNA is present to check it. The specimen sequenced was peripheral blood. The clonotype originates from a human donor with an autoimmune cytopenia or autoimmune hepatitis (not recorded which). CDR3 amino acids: CASSATSEETQYF.